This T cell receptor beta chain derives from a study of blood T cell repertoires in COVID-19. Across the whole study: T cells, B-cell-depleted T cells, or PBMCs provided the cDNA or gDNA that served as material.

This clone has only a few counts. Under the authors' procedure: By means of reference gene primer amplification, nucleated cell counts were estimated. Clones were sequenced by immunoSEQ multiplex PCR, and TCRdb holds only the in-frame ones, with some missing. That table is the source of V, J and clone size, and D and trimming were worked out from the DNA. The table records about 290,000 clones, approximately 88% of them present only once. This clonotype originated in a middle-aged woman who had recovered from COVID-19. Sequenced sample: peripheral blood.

CDR3 residues: CASSYDETGLMNTEAFF. The CDR3 coding sequence is TGTGCCAGCAGTTACGATGAGACAGGCTTAATGAACACTGAAGCTTTCTTT. The gene calls are TRBV6-2 or TRBV6-3 and TRBJ1-1; D is possibly TRBD1 (6 bases). Between the trimmed V and J ends, which lost 2 bases and 0 bases, there was a span of 16 bases. Germline CDR1 is MNHEY and CDR2 is SVGEGT. The CDR3 is 17 amino acids.